The clone carrying this T cell receptor (beta chain) has more than one count but fewer than ten. As yet, its antigen is unknown. These data belong to a study of regulatory T cells in long-lasting Graves disease. Overall study results and limits: Only peripheral blood was studied, not thyroid tissue.

The CDR3 has 15 residues. CDR1 LNHDA and CDR2 SQIVND come from the germline V gene (reference sequence). Between the trimmed V and J ends, which lost 6 bases and 7 bases, there was a span of 22 bases. Sample time point: persistent/refractory GD, antithyroid drugs over 5 years with positive TRAb. From RNA extracted from PBMCs, the TCR library was made. CDR3 regions were amplified by Arm-PCR using iRepertoire HTBI primers to build TCR beta libraries. TCRdb analysed the multiplex PCR reads with MiXCR anew, one entry per CDR3 protein. Here the sample spans 350,000 to 500,000 distinct CDR3 sequences, under 25% being singletons.

Sequenced material: peripheral blood mononuclear cells (PBMCs), taken when the disease was refractory, from a patient treated with antithyroid drugs. This sequence was found in a female donor with Graves disease. V is TRBV19 and J is TRBJ2-7; D possibly corresponds to TRBD1 (6 bases). For the CDR3, the DNA is TGTGCCAGTAGCTCACTTCCTACAGGGTCAGGGGAGCAGTACTTC. The encoded protein is CASSSLPTGSGEQYF.